This TCR beta chain is from a study of control samples from healthy donors and cancer patients. The data were produced by immunoSEQ multiplex PCR, yet TCRdb's version contains in-frame clones alone and is incomplete. The repertoire has about 120,000 clones, about 86% of them found once; the top ten carry about an eighth. Germline CDR1 and CDR2: GTSNPN and SVGIG (reference sequence). CDR3 length: 15 residues. The V and J ends lost 3 bases and 1 base respectively, with 15 bases between them. Sample: blood. The TCR originated in a young man in good health. The chain recombines TRBV30 with TRBJ1-1; D is undetermined. CDR3 nucleotides: TGTGCCTGGAGGGATCCCAGGACCGGGAACACTGAAGCTTTCTTT. Translated: CAWRDPRTGNTEAFF.